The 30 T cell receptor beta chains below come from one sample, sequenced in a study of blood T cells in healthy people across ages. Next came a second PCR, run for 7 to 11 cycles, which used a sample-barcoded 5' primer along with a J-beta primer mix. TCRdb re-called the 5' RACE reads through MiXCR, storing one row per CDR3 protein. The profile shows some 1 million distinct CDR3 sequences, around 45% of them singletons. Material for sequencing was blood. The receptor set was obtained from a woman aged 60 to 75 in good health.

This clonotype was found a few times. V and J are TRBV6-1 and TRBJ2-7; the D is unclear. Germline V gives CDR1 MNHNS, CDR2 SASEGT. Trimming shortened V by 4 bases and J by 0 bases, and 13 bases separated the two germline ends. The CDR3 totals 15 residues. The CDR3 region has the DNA TGTGCCAGCAGTGCCCCAGAAGGTTACTCCTACGAGCAGTACTTC. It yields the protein CASSAPEGYSYEQYF.

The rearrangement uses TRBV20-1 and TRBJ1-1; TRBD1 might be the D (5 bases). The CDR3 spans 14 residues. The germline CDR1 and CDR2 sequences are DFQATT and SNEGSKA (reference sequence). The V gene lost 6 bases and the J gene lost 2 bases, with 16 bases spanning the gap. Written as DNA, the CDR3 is TGCAGTGCCCAGCTAGGGCAGGGCAACACTGAAGCTTTCTTT. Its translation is CSAQLGQGNTEAFF.

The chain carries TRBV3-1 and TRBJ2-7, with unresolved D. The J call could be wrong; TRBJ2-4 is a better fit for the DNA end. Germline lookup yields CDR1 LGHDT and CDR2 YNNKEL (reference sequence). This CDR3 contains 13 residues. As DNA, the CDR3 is TGTGCCAGTGCTCTGGGGGCCAAAAACATTCAGTACTTC. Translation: CASALGAKNIQYF.

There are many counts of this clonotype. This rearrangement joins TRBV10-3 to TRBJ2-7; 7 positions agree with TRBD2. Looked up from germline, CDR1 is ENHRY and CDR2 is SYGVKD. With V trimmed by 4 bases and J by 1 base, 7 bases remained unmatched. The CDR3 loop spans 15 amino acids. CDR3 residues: CAISGEWGGSYEQYF. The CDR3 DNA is TGTGCCATCAGTGGGGAGTGGGGAGGGTCCTACGAGCAGTACTTC.

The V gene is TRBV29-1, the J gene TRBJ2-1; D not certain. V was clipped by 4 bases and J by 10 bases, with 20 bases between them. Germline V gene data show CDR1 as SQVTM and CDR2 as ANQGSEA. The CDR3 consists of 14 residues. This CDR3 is CSVGVMAVDTEQFF. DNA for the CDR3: TGCAGCGTTGGGGTGATGGCAGTTGATACGGAGCAGTTCTTC.

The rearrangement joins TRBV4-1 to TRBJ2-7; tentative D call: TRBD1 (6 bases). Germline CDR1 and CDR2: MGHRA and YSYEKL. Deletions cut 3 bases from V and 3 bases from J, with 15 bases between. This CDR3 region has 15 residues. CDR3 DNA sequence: TGCGCCAGCAGCCAGTCTACCGGGACAAACTACGAGCAGTACTTC. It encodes CASSQSTGTNYEQYF.

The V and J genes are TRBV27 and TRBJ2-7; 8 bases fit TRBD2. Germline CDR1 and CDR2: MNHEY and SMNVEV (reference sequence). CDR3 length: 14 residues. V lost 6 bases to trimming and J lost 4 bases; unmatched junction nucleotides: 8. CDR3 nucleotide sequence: TGTGCCAGCAGGTTTCGGGAGGGCCGTTACGAGCAGTACTTC. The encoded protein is CASRFREGRYEQYF.

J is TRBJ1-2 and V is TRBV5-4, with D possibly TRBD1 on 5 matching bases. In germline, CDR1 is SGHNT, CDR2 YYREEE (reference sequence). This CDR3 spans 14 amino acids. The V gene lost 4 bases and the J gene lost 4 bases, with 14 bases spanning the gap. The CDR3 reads CASSHRETAYGYTF. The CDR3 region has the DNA TGTGCCAGCAGCCACCGGGAGACAGCCTATGGCTACACCTTC.

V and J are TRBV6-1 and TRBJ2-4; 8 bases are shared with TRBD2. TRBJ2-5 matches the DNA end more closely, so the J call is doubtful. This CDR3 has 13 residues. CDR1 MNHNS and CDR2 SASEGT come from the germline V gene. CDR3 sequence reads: CASGTGGLETQYF. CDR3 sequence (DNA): TGTGCCAGCGGGACGGGAGGGTTAGAGACCCAGTACTTC.

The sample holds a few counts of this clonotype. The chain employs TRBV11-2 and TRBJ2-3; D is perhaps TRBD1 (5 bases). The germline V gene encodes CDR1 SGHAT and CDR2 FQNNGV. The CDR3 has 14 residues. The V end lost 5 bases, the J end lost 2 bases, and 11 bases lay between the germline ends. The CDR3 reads CASSAGHPTDTQYF. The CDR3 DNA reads TGTGCCAGCAGCGCAGGACACCCCACAGATACGCAGTATTTT.

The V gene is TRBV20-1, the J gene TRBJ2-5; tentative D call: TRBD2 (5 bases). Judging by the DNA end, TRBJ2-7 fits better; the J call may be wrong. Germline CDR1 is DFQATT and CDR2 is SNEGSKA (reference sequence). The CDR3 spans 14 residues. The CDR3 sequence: CSAPPRSGTDEQYF. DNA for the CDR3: TGCAGTGCTCCACCGCGGTCGGGAACCGACGAGCAGTACTTC.

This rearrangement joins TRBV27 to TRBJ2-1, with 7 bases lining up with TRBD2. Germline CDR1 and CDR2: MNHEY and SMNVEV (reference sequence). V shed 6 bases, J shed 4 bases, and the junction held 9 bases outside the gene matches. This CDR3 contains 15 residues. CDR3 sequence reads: CASREYSGHYNEQFF. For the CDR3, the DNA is TGTGCCAGCAGGGAATATAGCGGGCATTACAATGAGCAGTTCTTC.

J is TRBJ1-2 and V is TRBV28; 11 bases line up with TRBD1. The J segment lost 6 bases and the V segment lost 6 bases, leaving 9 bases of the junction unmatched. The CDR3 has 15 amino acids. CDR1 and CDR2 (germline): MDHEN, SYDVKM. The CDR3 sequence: CASSSGGQGANGYTF. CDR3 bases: TGTGCCAGCAGCTCAGGTGGACAGGGGGCGAATGGCTACACCTTC.

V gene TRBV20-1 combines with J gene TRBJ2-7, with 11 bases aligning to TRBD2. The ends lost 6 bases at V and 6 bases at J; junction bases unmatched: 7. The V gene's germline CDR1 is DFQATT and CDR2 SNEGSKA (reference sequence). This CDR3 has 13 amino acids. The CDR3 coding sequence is TGCAGTGCCAAGACTAGCGGGACAGGCGAGCAGTACTTC. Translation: CSAKTSGTGEQYF.

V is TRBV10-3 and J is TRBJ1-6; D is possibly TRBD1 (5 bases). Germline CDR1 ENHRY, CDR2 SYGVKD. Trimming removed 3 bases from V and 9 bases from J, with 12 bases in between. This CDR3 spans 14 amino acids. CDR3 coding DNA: TGTGCCATCAGTGAAGGGGCTCAGGTTTCACCCCTCCACTTT. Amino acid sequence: CAISEGAQVSPLHF.

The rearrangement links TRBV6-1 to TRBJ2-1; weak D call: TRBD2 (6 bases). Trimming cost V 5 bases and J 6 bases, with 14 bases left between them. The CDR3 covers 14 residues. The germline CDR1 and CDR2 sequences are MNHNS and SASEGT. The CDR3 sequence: CASSSLRGTNEQFF. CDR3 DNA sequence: TGTGCCAGCAGTTCCCTTCGGGGGACCAATGAGCAGTTCTTC.

CDR3 sequence (DNA): TGCAGCGTAGGGGACAGGGGATCCAAAAACATTCAGTACTTC. Its protein product is CSVGDRGSKNIQYF. J is TRBJ2-4 and V is TRBV29-1, with 10 bases matching TRBD1. The junction had 4 bases not matched to a gene; V was cut back by 6 bases and J by 2 bases. Germline V lookup: CDR1 SQVTM, CDR2 ANQGSEA. The CDR3 length is 14 residues.

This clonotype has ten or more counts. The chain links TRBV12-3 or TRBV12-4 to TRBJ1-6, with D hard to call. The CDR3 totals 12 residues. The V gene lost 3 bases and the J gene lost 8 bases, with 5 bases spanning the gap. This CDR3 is CASSLFDSPLHF. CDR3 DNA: TGTGCCAGCAGTTTGTTCGATTCACCCCTCCACTTT.

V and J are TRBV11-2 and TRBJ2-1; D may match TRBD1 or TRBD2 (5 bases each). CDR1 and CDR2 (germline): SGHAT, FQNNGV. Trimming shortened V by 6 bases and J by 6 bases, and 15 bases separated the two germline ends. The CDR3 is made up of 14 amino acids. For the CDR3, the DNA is TGTGCCAGCAGATCCCCCCGGGACCCCAATGAGCAGTTCTTC. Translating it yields CASRSPRDPNEQFF.

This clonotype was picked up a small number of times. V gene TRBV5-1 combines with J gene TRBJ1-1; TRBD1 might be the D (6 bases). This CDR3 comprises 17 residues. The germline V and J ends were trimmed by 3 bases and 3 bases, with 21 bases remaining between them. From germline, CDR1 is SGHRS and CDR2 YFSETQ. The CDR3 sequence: CASSWDTTSAGYTEAFF. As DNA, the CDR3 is TGCGCCAGCAGCTGGGACACCACGTCCGCGGGGTACACTGAAGCTTTCTTT.

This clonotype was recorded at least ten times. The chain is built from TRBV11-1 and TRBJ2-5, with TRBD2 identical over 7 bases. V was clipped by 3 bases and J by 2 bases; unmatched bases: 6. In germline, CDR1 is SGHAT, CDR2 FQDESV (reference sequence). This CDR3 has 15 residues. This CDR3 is CASSFGGSPQETQYF. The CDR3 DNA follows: TGTGCCAGCAGCTTCGGCGGGAGCCCACAAGAGACCCAGTACTTC.

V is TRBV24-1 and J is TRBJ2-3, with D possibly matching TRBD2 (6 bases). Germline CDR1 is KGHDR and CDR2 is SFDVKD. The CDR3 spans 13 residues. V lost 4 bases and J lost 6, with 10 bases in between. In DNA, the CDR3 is TGTGCCACCAGTGAACCTAGCGAGGATACGCAGTATTTT. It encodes CATSEPSEDTQYF.

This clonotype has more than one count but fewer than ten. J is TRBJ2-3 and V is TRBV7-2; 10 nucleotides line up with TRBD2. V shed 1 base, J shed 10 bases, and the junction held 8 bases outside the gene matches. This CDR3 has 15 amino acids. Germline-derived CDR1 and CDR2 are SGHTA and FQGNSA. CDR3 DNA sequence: TGTGCCAGCAGCTTAGGATCCCCTAGCGGGAGTTCGCAGTATTTT. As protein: CASSLGSPSGSSQYF.

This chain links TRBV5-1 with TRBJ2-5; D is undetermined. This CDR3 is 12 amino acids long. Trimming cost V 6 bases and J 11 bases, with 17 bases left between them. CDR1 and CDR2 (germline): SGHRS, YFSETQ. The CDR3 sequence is CASKLTYNEQYF. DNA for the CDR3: TGCGCCAGCAAACTCACCTACAATGAGCAGTACTTC.

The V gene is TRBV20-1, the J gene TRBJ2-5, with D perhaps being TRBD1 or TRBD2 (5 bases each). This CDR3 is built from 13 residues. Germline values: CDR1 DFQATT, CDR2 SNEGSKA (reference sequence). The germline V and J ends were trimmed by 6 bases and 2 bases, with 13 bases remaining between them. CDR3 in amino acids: CSAFGTAQETQYF. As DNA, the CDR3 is TGCAGTGCCTTCGGGACGGCTCAAGAGACCCAGTACTTC.

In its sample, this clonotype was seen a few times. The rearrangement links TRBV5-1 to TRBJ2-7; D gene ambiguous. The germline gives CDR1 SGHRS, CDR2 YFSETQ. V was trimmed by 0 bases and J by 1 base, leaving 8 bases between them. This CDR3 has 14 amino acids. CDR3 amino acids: CASSLGSLSYEQYF. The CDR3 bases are TGCGCCAGCAGCTTGGGGAGTTTATCCTACGAGCAGTACTTC.

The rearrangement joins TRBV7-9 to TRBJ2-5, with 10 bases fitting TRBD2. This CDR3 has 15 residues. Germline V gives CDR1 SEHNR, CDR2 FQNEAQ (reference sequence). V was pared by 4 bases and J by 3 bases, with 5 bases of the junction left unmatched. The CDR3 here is CASSSGTSVKETQYF. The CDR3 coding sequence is TGTGCCAGCAGCTCCGGGACTAGCGTTAAAGAGACCCAGTACTTC.

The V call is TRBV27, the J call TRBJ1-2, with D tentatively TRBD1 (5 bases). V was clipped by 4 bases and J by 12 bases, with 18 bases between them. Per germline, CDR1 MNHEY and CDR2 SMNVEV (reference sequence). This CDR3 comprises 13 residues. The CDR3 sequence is CASSSRGHTGHTF. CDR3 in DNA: TGTGCCAGCAGTTCACGGGGCCACACTGGTCACACCTTC.

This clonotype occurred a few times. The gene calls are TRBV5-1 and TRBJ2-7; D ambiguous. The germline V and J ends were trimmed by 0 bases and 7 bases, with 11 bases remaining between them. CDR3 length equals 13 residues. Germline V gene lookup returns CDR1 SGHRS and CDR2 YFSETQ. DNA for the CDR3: TGCGCCAGCAGCTTGGCAGCTTCGTTAGAGCAGTACTTC. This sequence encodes CASSLAASLEQYF.

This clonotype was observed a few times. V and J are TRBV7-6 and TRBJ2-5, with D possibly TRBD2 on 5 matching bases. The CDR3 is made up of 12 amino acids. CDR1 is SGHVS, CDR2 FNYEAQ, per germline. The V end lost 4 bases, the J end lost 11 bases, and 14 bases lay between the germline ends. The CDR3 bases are TGTGCCAGCAGCTCCTCCTTTGGGGAGCAGTACTTC. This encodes CASSSSFGEQYF.